The following is a T cell receptor beta chain sequence with its context. Antigen unknown. Germline V gene data show CDR1 as KGHDR and CDR2 as SFDVKD. There are 13 residues in the CDR3. V was cut by 5 bases and J by 10 bases, with 17 bases left in between. The data are from a study of blood T cells in healthy people across ages. Overall study context: Template switching recovered approximately one barcoded beta molecule for every two T cells.

A second roughly 7 to 11 cycle PCR used barcoded and J-beta primers. TCRdb reprocessed the 5' RACE reads via MiXCR and lists one record per CDR3 protein. The sample carries approximately 900,000 distinct CDR3 sequences, around 49% recorded once. Study-wide points: Relative to aged donors, long-lived donors carried more naive CD4+ cells and displayed higher diversity. Among T cells, TCR beta diversity per million cells dropped roughly linearly as age rose.

The receptor comes from a man in his thirties or forties in good health. The sample taken for sequencing was blood. V and J are TRBV24-1 and TRBJ2-7; unclear D gene. CDR3 nucleotides: TGTGCCACCAGTGCAAGCACCGTAGGTACCCAGTACTTC. It codes for CATSASTVGTQYF.